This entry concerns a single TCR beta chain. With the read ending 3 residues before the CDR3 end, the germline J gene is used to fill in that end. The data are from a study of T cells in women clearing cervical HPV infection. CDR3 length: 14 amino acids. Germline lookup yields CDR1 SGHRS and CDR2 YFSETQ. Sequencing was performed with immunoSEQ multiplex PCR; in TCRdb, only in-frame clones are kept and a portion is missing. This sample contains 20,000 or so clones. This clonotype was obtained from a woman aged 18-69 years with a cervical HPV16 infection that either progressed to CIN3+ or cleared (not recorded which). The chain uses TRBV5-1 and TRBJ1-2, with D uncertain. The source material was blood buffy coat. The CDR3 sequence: CASSLDPGLVSYTF. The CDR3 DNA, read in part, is TGCGCCAGCAGCTTGGATCCGGGTCTGGTGAGC. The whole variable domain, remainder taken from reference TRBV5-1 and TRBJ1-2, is KAGVTQTPRYLIKTRGQQVTLSCSPISGHRSVSWYQQTPGQGLQFLFEYFSETQRNKGNFPGRFSGRQFSNSRSEMNVSTLELGDSALYLCASSLDPGLVSYTFGSGTRLTVV.